Reported below is one T cell receptor beta chain. These data come from a study of cytomegalovirus exposure and HLA in healthy donors. Researchers ran the PCR with 60 Vbeta and 13 Jbeta primers. Data came from immunoSEQ multiplex PCR; TCRdb stores just in-frame clones and leaves some out. Here the sample spans about 43,000 clones, 77% being singletons. Specimen: PBMCs. The receptor was derived from a man aged 25-45 years in good health and CMV-seronegative.

The CDR3 bases are TGTGCCAGCAGCGTCGGGACTAGCGGGAGTTGGGGGTACAATGAGCAGTTCTTC. It yields the protein CASSVGTSGSWGYNEQFF. The rearrangement joins TRBV7-9 to TRBJ2-1; TRBD2 matches at 14 bases. CDR3 size: 18 residues. CDR1 is SEHNR and CDR2 is FQNEAQ in the germline V gene (reference sequence). The V gene end was trimmed by 5 bases and the J gene end by 4 bases; junction bases not matched to a gene: 10.